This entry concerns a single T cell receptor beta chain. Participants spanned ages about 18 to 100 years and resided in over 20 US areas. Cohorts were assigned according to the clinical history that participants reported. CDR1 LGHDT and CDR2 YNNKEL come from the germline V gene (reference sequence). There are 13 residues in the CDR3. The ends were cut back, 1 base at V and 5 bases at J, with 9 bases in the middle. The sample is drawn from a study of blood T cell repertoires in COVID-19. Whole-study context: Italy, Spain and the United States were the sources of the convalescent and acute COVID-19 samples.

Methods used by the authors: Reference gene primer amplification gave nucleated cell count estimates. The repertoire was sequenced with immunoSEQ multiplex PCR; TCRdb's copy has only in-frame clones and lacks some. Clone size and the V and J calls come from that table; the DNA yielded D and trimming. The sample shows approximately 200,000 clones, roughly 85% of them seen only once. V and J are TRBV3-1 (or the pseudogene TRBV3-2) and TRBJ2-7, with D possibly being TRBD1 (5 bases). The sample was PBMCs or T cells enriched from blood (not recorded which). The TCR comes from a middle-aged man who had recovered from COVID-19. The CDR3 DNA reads TGTGCCAGCAGCCAAGTTCAGGGTGACGAGCAGTACTTC. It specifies CASSQVQGDEQYF.